The rows below give T cell receptor beta chains drawn from one sample of a study of blood T cell repertoires in COVID-19. Only in-frame clones appear in the TCRdb table, and some are missing; sequencing was by immunoSEQ multiplex PCR. The table shows more than 95,000 clones, with 75% to 95% occurring only once. Sequenced: peripheral blood. The receptors were sampled from a human donor in a cohort sampled during active COVID-19. The CDR3 runs from the conserved cysteine through the conserved F or W. A D gene is named only where the DNA matches it firmly. Rows give clone size only sometimes, using once, few, many, or a class for an expanded clone.

TRBJ2-3 NA TRBD1 TRBV5-5 CASSLNNRGRVTDTQYF TGTGCCAGCAGCTTGAACAACAGGGGGCGCGTCACAGATACGCAGTATTTT
TRBJ2-3 NA TRBD2 TRBV19 CASSGASGGDTDTQYF TGTGCCAGTAGTGGAGCTAGCGGGGGGGACACAGATACGCAGTATTTT
TRBJ2-7 NA NA TRBV6-1 CASSESGHGSKEQYF TGTGCCAGCAGTGAATCGGGACATGGCAGTAAAGAGCAGTACTTC
TRBJ1-2 NA NA TRBV19 CASSIHLSYGYTF TGTGCCAGTAGTATCCATCTTAGCTATGGCTACACCTTC
TRBJ2-3 many TRBD2 TRBV4-2 CASSQEAGEGSDTQYF TGTGCCAGCAGCCAAGAAGCGGGAGAAGGCTCAGATACGCAGTATTTT
TRBJ1-5 NA NA TRBV12-3/TRBV12-4 CASRQGVQPQHF TGTGCCAGCAGACAGGGCGTTCAGCCCCAGCATTTT
TRBJ1-2 NA NA TRBV15 CATSRGEGYGYTF TGTGCCACCAGCAGAGGGGAGGGCTATGGCTACACCTTC
TRBJ2-2 NA NA TRBV2 CASRQITGELFF TGTGCCAGCAGACAAATCACCGGGGAGCTGTTTTTT
TRBJ1-4 NA NA TRBV7-2 CASSALPRVNEKLFF TGTGCCAGCAGCGCCCTTCCCCGAGTCAATGAAAAACTGTTTTTT
TRBJ1-5 NA NA TRBV12-3/TRBV12-4 CASTFILGGFQHF TGTGCCAGCACCTTCATCCTCGGCGGTTTCCAGCATTTT
TRBJ1-1 few NA TRBV21-1 CASSKERFGTSNSEAFF TGTGCCAGCAGCAAAGAGAGATTCGGGACATCGAACTCTGAAGCTTTCTTT